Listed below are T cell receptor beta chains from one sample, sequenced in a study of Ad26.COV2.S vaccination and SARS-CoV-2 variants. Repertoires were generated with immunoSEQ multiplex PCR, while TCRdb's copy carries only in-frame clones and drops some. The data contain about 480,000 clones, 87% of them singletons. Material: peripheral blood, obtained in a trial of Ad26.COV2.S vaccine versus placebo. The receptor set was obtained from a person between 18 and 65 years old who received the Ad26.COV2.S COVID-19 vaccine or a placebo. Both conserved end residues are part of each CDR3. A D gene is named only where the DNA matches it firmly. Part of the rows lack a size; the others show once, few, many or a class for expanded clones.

CDR3 protein: CASRPGAGRGYTF
CDR3 DNA: TGTGCCAGCAGACCAGGGGCCGGGCGCGGCTACACCTTC
J gene: TRBJ1-2
V gene: TRBV28
D gene: -
clone size: -
CDR3 length: 13

CDR3 protein: CASSPAGEVSTEAFF
CDR3 DNA: TGTGCCAGCTCACCAGCAGGGGAGGTGAGCACTGAAGCTTTCTTT
J gene: TRBJ1-1
V gene: TRBV18
D gene: -
clone size: -
CDR3 length: 15

CDR3 protein: CASSLYRGLNQPQHF
CDR3 DNA: TGTGCCAGCAGCTTATATCGAGGGTTGAATCAGCCCCAGCATTTT
J gene: TRBJ1-5
V gene: TRBV7-2
D gene: -
clone size: -
CDR3 length: 15

CDR3 protein: CASSLISGEQFF
CDR3 DNA: TGTGCCAGCAGCTTAATCAGCGGTGAGCAGTTCTTC
J gene: TRBJ2-1
V gene: TRBV5-4
D gene: -
clone size: -
CDR3 length: 12

CDR3 protein: CASSLGGAYGYTF
CDR3 DNA: TGTGCCAGCAGCTTAGGGGGGGCTTATGGCTACACCTTC
J gene: TRBJ1-2
V gene: TRBV7-3
D gene: -
clone size: -
CDR3 length: 13

CDR3 protein: CASGRAGGSYEQYF
CDR3 DNA: TGTGCCAGCGGTCGAGCGGGAGGCTCCTACGAGCAGTACTTC
J gene: TRBJ2-7
V gene: TRBV5-4
D gene: TRBD2
clone size: few
CDR3 length: 14

CDR3 protein: CASSRQAGGSYEQYF
CDR3 DNA: TGCGCCAGCAGCCGACAAGCGGGAGGCTCCTACGAGCAGTACTTC
J gene: TRBJ2-7
V gene: TRBV4-3
D gene: TRBD2
clone size: -
CDR3 length: 15

CDR3 protein: CASSSQGMGLAGGTGELFF
CDR3 DNA: TGTGCCAGCAGCTCCCAGGGAATGGGACTAGCGGGAGGAACCGGGGAGCTGTTTTTT
J gene: TRBJ2-2
V gene: TRBV7-6
D gene: TRBD2
clone size: -
CDR3 length: 19

CDR3 protein: CSASSRVEGTQYF
CDR3 DNA: TGCAGTGCTAGTTCCCGGGTGGAGGGGACCCAGTACTTC
J gene: TRBJ2-5
V gene: TRBV20-1
D gene: -
clone size: -
CDR3 length: 13

CDR3 protein: CASSISGQGRLVFWPQHF
CDR3 DNA: TGTGCCAGTAGTATCAGCGGACAGGGGCGGTTAGTTTTTTGGCCCCAGCATTTT
J gene: TRBJ1-5
V gene: TRBV19
D gene: TRBD1
clone size: -
CDR3 length: 18

CDR3 protein: CASKPWLLSNTEAFF
CDR3 DNA: TGTGCCAGCAAGCCGTGGTTACTTAGTAACACTGAAGCTTTCTTT
J gene: TRBJ1-1
V gene: TRBV28
D gene: -
clone size: -
CDR3 length: 15

CDR3 protein: CASSARDNPYEQYF
CDR3 DNA: TGTGCCAGCAGCGCCCGGGACAACCCCTACGAGCAGTACTTC
J gene: TRBJ2-7
V gene: TRBV21-1
D gene: -
clone size: -
CDR3 length: 14

CDR3 protein: CASSLGALSNQPQHF
CDR3 DNA: TGTGCCAGTAGTTTGGGGGCCTTGAGCAATCAGCCCCAGCATTTT
J gene: TRBJ1-5
V gene: TRBV19
D gene: -
clone size: -
CDR3 length: 15

CDR3 protein: CATSRGSAGVYEQYF
CDR3 DNA: TGTGCCACCAGCAGAGGGTCAGCGGGAGTTTACGAGCAGTACTTC
J gene: TRBJ2-7
V gene: TRBV15
D gene: TRBD2
clone size: -
CDR3 length: 15

CDR3 protein: CASSSQGTTLTGYTF
CDR3 DNA: TGTGCCAGCAGCTCCCAAGGGACAACCCTCACTGGCTACACCTTC
J gene: TRBJ1-2
V gene: TRBV5-6
D gene: -
clone size: -
CDR3 length: 15

CDR3 protein: CASSGTSAYEQFF
CDR3 DNA: TGTGCCAGCAGCGGGACTAGCGCCTATGAGCAGTTCTTC
J gene: TRBJ2-1
V gene: TRBV9
D gene: TRBD2
clone size: once
CDR3 length: 13

CDR3 protein: CASASSGNTEAFF
CDR3 DNA: TGTGCCAGCGCGTCTTCGGGGAACACTGAAGCTTTCTTT
J gene: TRBJ1-1
V gene: TRBV6-5
D gene: -
clone size: many
CDR3 length: 13

CDR3 protein: CASSIGQSHSYTF
CDR3 DNA: TGTGCCAGTAGTATTGGTCAGAGTCACAGCTACACCTTC
J gene: TRBJ1-2
V gene: TRBV19
D gene: -
clone size: -
CDR3 length: 13

CDR3 protein: CASSLRQEVAEAFF
CDR3 DNA: TGTGCCAGCAGTCTTCGACAGGAGGTGGCTGAAGCTTTCTTT
J gene: TRBJ1-1
V gene: TRBV28
D gene: -
clone size: -
CDR3 length: 14

CDR3 protein: CASNPGTGSGTDTQYF
CDR3 DNA: TGTGCCAGCAACCCCGGGACAGGGAGTGGCACAGATACGCAGTATTTT
J gene: TRBJ2-3
V gene: TRBV27
D gene: TRBD1
clone size: -
CDR3 length: 16

CDR3 protein: CASKGQGEGSPLHF
CDR3 DNA: TGTGCCAGCAAGGGGCAGGGAGAAGGATCACCCCTCCACTTT
J gene: TRBJ1-6
V gene: TRBV28
D gene: -
clone size: few
CDR3 length: 14

CDR3 protein: CASSSPTPQASTGEQYF
CDR3 DNA: TGCGCCAGCAGCTCCCCAACACCACAGGCTAGTACGGGTGAGCAGTACTTC
J gene: TRBJ2-7
V gene: TRBV5-1
D gene: -
clone size: -
CDR3 length: 17

CDR3 protein: CASSQLPLLVGAANNEQFF
CDR3 DNA: TGTGCCAGCAGCCAACTACCCCTTCTTGTTGGAGCGGCAAACAATGAGCAGTTCTTC
J gene: TRBJ2-1
V gene: TRBV3-1/TRBV3-2
D gene: -
clone size: -
CDR3 length: 19

CDR3 protein: CASSLDQGALPYNEQFF
CDR3 DNA: TGTGCCAGCAGCTTAGATCAGGGGGCCCTACCTTACAATGAGCAGTTCTTC
J gene: TRBJ2-1
V gene: TRBV7-6
D gene: TRBD1
clone size: -
CDR3 length: 17

CDR3 protein: CASSLEVNYGYTF
CDR3 DNA: TGCGCCAGCAGCTTGGAGGTGAACTATGGCTACACCTTC
J gene: TRBJ1-2
V gene: TRBV5-1
D gene: -
clone size: -
CDR3 length: 13

CDR3 protein: CASSSGLGGTEAFF
CDR3 DNA: TGTGCCAGCAGCTCCGGACTGGGGGGCACTGAAGCTTTCTTT
J gene: TRBJ1-1
V gene: TRBV7-2
D gene: -
clone size: -
CDR3 length: 14

CDR3 protein: CASSSRQGIGTDTQYF
CDR3 DNA: TGTGCCAGCAGTTCCCGACAGGGGATAGGCACAGATACGCAGTATTTT
J gene: TRBJ2-3
V gene: TRBV28
D gene: TRBD1
clone size: -
CDR3 length: 16

CDR3 protein: CASSLGQGAWETQYF
CDR3 DNA: TGCGCCAGCAGCTTGGGACAGGGGGCCTGGGAGACCCAGTACTTC
J gene: TRBJ2-5
V gene: TRBV5-1
D gene: TRBD1
clone size: -
CDR3 length: 15

CDR3 protein: CASSVAEGVGYTF
CDR3 DNA: TGTGCCAGCAGCGTAGCTGAGGGGGTCGGCTACACCTTC
J gene: TRBJ1-2
V gene: TRBV9
D gene: -
clone size: -
CDR3 length: 13

CDR3 protein: CASSPAAETYNEQFF
CDR3 DNA: TGCGCCAGCAGCCCTGCCGCGGAGACCTACAATGAGCAGTTCTTC
J gene: TRBJ2-1
V gene: TRBV4-3
D gene: -
clone size: -
CDR3 length: 15

CDR3 protein: CASSSGPSNEQFF
CDR3 DNA: TGTGCCAGCAGTTCCGGGCCATCCAATGAGCAGTTCTTC
J gene: TRBJ2-1
V gene: TRBV6-5
D gene: -
clone size: -
CDR3 length: 13

CDR3 protein: CASTTGLRQGYNEQFF
CDR3 DNA: TGTGCCAGCACCACCGGTTTAAGACAGGGTTACAATGAGCAGTTCTTC
J gene: TRBJ2-1
V gene: TRBV11-1
D gene: TRBD1
clone size: -
CDR3 length: 16

CDR3 protein: CASSLPGPFSPQYF
CDR3 DNA: TGTGCCAGCTCACTACCGGGCCCCTTCTCTCCCCAGTACTTC
J gene: TRBJ2-5
V gene: TRBV18
D gene: -
clone size: -
CDR3 length: 14

CDR3 protein: CATSLQVRHPNNEQFF
CDR3 DNA: TGTGCCACCAGCTTGCAGGTGAGGCACCCCAACAATGAGCAGTTCTTC
J gene: TRBJ2-1
V gene: TRBV15
D gene: -
clone size: -
CDR3 length: 16

CDR3 protein: CASSLTGPGNTIYF
CDR3 DNA: TGCGCCAGCAGCTTGACGGGGCCTGGAAACACCATATATTTT
J gene: TRBJ1-3
V gene: TRBV5-1
D gene: -
clone size: few
CDR3 length: 14

CDR3 protein: CASSSPRGGSHGEQFF
CDR3 DNA: TGTGCCAGCAGCTCCCCCCGCGGAGGGTCACACGGTGAGCAGTTCTTC
J gene: TRBJ2-1
V gene: TRBV4-2
D gene: -
clone size: -
CDR3 length: 16

CDR3 protein: CASRSPGQGAGEQYF
CDR3 DNA: TGTGCCAGCAGATCACCGGGACAGGGGGCAGGGGAGCAGTACTTC
J gene: TRBJ2-7
V gene: TRBV28
D gene: TRBD1
clone size: -
CDR3 length: 15

CDR3 protein: CASSLRTVSGANVLTF
CDR3 DNA: TGTGCCAGCAGCTTAAGAACGGTCTCTGGGGCCAACGTCCTGACTTTC
J gene: TRBJ2-6
V gene: TRBV7-2
D gene: -
clone size: -
CDR3 length: 16

CDR3 protein: CASSPQTSGRFLDTQYF
CDR3 DNA: TGTGCCAGCTCACCGCAGACTAGCGGGCGATTTTTGGATACGCAGTATTTT
J gene: TRBJ2-3
V gene: TRBV18
D gene: TRBD2
clone size: -
CDR3 length: 17

CDR3 protein: CASSQAGQGNYGYTF
CDR3 DNA: TGCGCCAGCAGCCAAGCGGGACAGGGGAACTATGGCTACACCTTC
J gene: TRBJ1-2
V gene: TRBV4-1
D gene: TRBD1
clone size: few
CDR3 length: 15

CDR3 protein: CASSLYNPDGSSGNTIYF
CDR3 DNA: TGTGCCAGCAGCCTATACAACCCAGACGGGAGCTCTGGAAACACCATATATTTT
J gene: TRBJ1-3
V gene: TRBV7-8
D gene: -
clone size: -
CDR3 length: 18

CDR3 protein: CSVESGTNTEAFF
CDR3 DNA: TGCAGCGTTGAATCCGGGACGAACACTGAAGCTTTCTTT
J gene: TRBJ1-1
V gene: TRBV29-1
D gene: -
clone size: -
CDR3 length: 13

CDR3 protein: CAWSPYQTSGGTTF
CDR3 DNA: TGTGCCTGGAGTCCTTACCAGACTAGCGGGGGAACCACCTTC
J gene: TRBJ2-7
V gene: TRBV30
D gene: TRBD2
clone size: -
CDR3 length: 14

CDR3 protein: CASSTDRGASDTGELFF
CDR3 DNA: TGTGCCAGTAGTACCGACAGGGGGGCTTCGGACACCGGGGAGCTGTTTTTT
J gene: TRBJ2-2
V gene: TRBV19
D gene: TRBD1
clone size: -
CDR3 length: 17

CDR3 protein: CASSWGARQPQHF
CDR3 DNA: TGTGCCAGCAGTTGGGGGGCGCGTCAGCCCCAGCATTTT
J gene: TRBJ1-5
V gene: TRBV6-2/TRBV6-3
D gene: -
clone size: -
CDR3 length: 13

CDR3 protein: CASSEFVAAKNIQYF
CDR3 DNA: TGTGCCAGCAGTGAATTTGTGGCGGCCAAAAACATTCAGTACTTC
J gene: TRBJ2-4
V gene: TRBV2
D gene: -
clone size: -
CDR3 length: 15

CDR3 protein: CASSRPTGANLHF
CDR3 DNA: TGTGCCAGCAGCCGGCCTACAGGGGCGAACCTCCACTTT
J gene: TRBJ1-6
V gene: TRBV4-2
D gene: TRBD1
clone size: -
CDR3 length: 13

CDR3 protein: CAWRSPGTSGPGANVLTF
CDR3 DNA: TGTGCCTGGAGATCTCCCGGGACTAGCGGCCCTGGGGCCAACGTCCTGACTTTC
J gene: TRBJ2-6
V gene: TRBV30
D gene: TRBD2
clone size: -
CDR3 length: 18

CDR3 protein: CASSTQQDLPQETQYF
CDR3 DNA: TGTGCCAGTAGTACCCAACAGGATCTACCCCAAGAGACCCAGTACTTC
J gene: TRBJ2-5
V gene: TRBV19
D gene: -
clone size: -
CDR3 length: 16